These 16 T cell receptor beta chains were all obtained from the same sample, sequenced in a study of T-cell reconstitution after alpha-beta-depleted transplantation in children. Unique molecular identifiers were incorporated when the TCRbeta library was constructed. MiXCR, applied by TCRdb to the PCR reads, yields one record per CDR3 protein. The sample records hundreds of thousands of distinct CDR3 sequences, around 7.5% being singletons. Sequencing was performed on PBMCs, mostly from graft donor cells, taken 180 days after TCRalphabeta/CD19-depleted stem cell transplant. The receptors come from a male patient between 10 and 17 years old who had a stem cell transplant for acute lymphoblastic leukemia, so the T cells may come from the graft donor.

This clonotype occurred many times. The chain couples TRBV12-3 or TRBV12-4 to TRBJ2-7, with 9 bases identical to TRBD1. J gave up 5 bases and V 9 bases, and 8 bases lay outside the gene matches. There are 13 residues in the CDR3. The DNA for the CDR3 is TGTGCCAGTTCGGGACAGGGTCAAAACGAGCAGTACTTC. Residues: CASSGQGQNEQYF.

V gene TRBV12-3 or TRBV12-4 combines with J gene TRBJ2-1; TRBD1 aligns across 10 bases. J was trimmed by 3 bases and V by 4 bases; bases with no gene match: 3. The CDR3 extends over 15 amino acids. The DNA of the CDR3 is TGTGCCAGCAGTTCGGACAGGGGGTTCTACAATGAGCAGTTCTTC. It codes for CASSSDRGFYNEQFF.

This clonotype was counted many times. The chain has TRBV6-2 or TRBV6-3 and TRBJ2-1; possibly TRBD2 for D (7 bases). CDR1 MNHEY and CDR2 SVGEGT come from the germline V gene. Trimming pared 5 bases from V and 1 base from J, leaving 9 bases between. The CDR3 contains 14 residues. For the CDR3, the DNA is TGTGCCAGCAGTAAGGGGGGGTCCTACAATGAGCAGTTCTTC. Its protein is CASSKGGSYNEQFF.

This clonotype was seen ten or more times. The CDR3 spells CASSFRRAPYGYTF. As DNA, the CDR3 is TGTGCCAGCAGTTTTCGCAGAGCCCCGTATGGCTACACCTTC. The V gene is TRBV12-3 or TRBV12-4, the J gene TRBJ1-2; D unresolved. Trimming took 3 bases from V and 5 from J, leaving 13 bases between them. This CDR3 contains 14 residues.

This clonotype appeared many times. The CDR3 bases are TGCAGTGCTTCAAGCGGGTATGGGGACGAGCAGTACTTC. This sequence encodes CSASSGYGDEQYF. V and J are TRBV20-1 and TRBJ2-7, with a weak D call TRBD2 (6 bases). Between the trimmed V and J ends, which lost 5 bases and 5 bases, there was a span of 16 bases. Germline V gene sequence: CDR1 DFQATT, CDR2 SNEGSKA (reference sequence). This CDR3 is 13 amino acids long.

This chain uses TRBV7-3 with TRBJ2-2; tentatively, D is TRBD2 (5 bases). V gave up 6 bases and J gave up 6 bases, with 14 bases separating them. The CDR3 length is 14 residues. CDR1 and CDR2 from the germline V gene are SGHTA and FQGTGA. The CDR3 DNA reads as TGTGCCAGCAGACACAGCGGAGTGTCCGGGGAGCTGTTTTTT. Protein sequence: CASRHSGVSGELFF.

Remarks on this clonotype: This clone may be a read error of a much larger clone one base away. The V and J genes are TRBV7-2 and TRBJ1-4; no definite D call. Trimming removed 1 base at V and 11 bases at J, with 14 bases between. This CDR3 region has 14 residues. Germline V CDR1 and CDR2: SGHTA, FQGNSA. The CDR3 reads CASSLEGPTRKLFF. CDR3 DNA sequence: TGTGCCAGCAGCTTAGAGGGTCCGACGCGTAAACTGTTTTTT. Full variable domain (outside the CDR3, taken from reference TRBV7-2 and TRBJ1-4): GAGVSQSPSNKVTEKGKDVELRCDPISGHTALYWYRQSLGQGLEFLIYFQGNSAPDKSGLPSDRFSAERTGGSVSTLTIQRTQQEDSAVYLCASSLEGPTRKLFFGSGTQLSVL.

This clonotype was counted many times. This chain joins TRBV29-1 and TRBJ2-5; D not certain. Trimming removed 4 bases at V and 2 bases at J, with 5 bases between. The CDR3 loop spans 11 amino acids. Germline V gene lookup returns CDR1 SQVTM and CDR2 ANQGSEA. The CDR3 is CSVGGQETQYF. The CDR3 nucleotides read TGCAGCGTTGGGGGACAAGAGACCCAGTACTTC.

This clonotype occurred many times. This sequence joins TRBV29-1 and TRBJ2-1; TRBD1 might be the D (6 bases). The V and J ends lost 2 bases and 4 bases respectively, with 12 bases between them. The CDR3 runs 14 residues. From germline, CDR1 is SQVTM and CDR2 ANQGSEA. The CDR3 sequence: CSVETPDSYNEQFF. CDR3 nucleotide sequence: TGCAGCGTTGAAACCCCGGACAGTTACAATGAGCAGTTCTTC.

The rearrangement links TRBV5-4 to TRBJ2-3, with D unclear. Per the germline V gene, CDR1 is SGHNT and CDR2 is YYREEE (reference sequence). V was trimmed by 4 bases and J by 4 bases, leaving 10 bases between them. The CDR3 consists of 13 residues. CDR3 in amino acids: CASSPRPPDTQYF. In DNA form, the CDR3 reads TGTGCCAGCAGCCCGAGGCCCCCAGATACGCAGTATTTT.

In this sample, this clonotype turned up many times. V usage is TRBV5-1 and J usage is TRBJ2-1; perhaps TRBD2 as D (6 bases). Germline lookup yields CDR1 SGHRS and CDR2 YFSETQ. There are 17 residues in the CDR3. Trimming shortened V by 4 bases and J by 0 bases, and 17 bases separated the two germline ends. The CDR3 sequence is CASSGGISGGSYNEQFF. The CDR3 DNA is TGCGCCAGCAGCGGAGGGATTAGCGGAGGCTCCTACAATGAGCAGTTCTTC.

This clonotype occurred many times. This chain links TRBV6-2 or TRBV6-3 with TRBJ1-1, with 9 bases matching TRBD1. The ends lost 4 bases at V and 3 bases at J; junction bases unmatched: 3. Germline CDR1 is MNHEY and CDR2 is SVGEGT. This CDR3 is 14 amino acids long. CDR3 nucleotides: TGTGCCAGCAGTTGGTGGGACAGGGACACTGAAGCTTTCTTT. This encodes CASSWWDRDTEAFF.

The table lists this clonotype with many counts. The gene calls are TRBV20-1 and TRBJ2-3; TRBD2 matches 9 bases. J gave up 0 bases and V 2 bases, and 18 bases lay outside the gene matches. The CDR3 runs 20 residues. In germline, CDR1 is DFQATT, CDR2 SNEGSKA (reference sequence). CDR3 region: CSARSLQVVVAGVSTDTQYF. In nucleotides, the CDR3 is TGCAGTGCTAGATCCCTCCAAGTCGTTGTAGCGGGGGTTAGCACAGATACGCAGTATTTT.

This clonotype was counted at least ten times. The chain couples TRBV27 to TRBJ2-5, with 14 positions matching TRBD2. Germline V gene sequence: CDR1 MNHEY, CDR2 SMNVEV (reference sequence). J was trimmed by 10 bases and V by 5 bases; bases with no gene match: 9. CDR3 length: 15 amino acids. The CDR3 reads CASSPRLAGGPDQYF. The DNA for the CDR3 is TGTGCCAGCAGTCCCCGACTAGCGGGAGGGCCGGACCAGTACTTC.

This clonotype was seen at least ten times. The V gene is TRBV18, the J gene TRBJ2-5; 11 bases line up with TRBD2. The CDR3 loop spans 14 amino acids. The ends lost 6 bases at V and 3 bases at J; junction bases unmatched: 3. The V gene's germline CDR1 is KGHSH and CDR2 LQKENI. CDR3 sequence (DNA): TGTGCCAGCTCCCTGGGACTAGCGGAAGAGACCCAGTACTTC. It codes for CASSLGLAEETQYF.

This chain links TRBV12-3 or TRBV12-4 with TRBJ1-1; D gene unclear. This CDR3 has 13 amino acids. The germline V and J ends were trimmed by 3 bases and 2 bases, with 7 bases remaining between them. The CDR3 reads CASSFKGNTEAFF. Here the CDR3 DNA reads TGTGCCAGCAGTTTTAAGGGCAACACTGAAGCTTTCTTT.